This TCR beta chain was identified in a study of blood T cells in healthy people across ages (dated by TCRdb to the mid-2010s). At the level of the whole study: In model experiments, roughly one uniquely barcoded TCR beta cDNA molecule per two T cells was captured by template switching. Using deep sequencing normalized with unique cDNA molecular identifiers, the study measured how TCR beta repertoire diversity changes with age. Four age groups were formed from the donors: young (average 16 years), middle-aged (around 39), aged (more than 55) and long-lived (more than 75). To avoid experimental bias, donors of different ages were randomly spread across the sequencing lanes. The study analyzed two additional independent replicas of 1 million unique cDNA reads from the same blood draw for two donors, one aged 18 to 30 and one aged 80 or older.

The 39 donors, aged roughly 6 to 95 years, were systemically healthy Caucasian individuals from Russia. Each donor gave ten milliliters of peripheral blood, drawn into EDTA-treated Vacutainer tubes. Ficoll-Paque density-gradient centrifugation was used to isolate PBMCs, with at least 6.5 million per sample. Trizol reagent was used to extract total RNA from PBMCs, with at least 6 micrograms per sample. For every donor, flow cytometry on a PBMC aliquot measured the percentage of naive CD45RAhigh/CD27high T cells. With respect to this clonotype: Its antigen is still unknown. No per-base quality is available; no much larger clone lies one base away.

Germline trimming: 5 bases from V, 9 bases from J; junction bases outside gene matches: 10. CDR1 and CDR2, looked up from the germline V gene, are SGHTA and FQGTGA. The CDR3, cysteine through phenylalanine, is 14 amino acids long. Only the CDR3 region is kept as DNA, spanning 42 bases read in frame from base 1. The study at large found these results: Because the CMV infection status of the donors was unknown, age-related changes in expanded clonotypes may potentially have been confounded. Conclusive comparison of naive and antigen-experienced compartments was prevented by the profiling of bulk unsorted PBMCs. There was a strong correlation between observed TCR beta diversity and the percentage of naive T cells measured by flow cytometry. Total diversity estimates from one million sequenced T cells were considered lower bounds and underestimates. The long-lived group showed more naive CD4+ T cells, fewer expanded clones and increased TCR diversity than the aged group, suggesting age selection. Observed TCR beta diversity per million T cells fell roughly linearly with age, and a significant reduction was already apparent by age around 40.

The library was prepared using 5' RACE. The data were produced on an Illumina HiSeq 2500. A second PCR of roughly 6 to 12 cycles was run with a J-beta primer mix and a sample-barcoded 5' primer. Each TCR beta cDNA molecule received a unique molecular identifier from a template-switch 5' adaptor carrying 12 random nucleotides. At least 2.5 million CDR3-containing paired-end reads were obtained from each sample. First-strand cDNA synthesis was performed from all RNA using the Mint cDNA synthesis kit, with priming by a TRBC-specific oligonucleotide. Following uracil-DNA glycosylase treatment, all cDNA underwent a first 18-cycle PCR with the universal primers M1SS and BC2_uni_R. On the authors' methods: Each sample was normalized by randomly selecting 1 million high-quality reads, each carrying a distinct molecular identifier. Reads sharing molecular identifiers were discarded rather than binned into consensus sequences. CDR3 identification, clonotype clustering and error correction used MiTCR with a Q25 quality threshold and the strictest error-elimination algorithm. A nonparametric unseen species model using Euler transformation provided a lower-bound estimate of total TCR beta diversity. Using fastp at Q25 and MiXCR, TCRdb reprocessed the public reads and kept productive beta chains. Records with the same CDR3 protein are collapsed into one entry carrying the most frequent genes and DNA. Clone size and V and J calls follow TCRdb, not the original study. Across this sample there are some 1.4 million distinct CDR3 sequences, with approximately 38% seen only once. The ten top clones hold 6.5% to 10% of the sample.

The sample was blood. The receptor was isolated from a woman between 18 and 30 years old in good health. The V and J segments used are TRBV7-3 and TRBJ2-1; 7 junctional bases match TRBD1. The nucleotide sequence is given as TGTGCCAGCAGCCCAGACAGGGTCAAGGGTGAGCAGTTCTTC. It is translated as CASSPDRVKGEQFF.